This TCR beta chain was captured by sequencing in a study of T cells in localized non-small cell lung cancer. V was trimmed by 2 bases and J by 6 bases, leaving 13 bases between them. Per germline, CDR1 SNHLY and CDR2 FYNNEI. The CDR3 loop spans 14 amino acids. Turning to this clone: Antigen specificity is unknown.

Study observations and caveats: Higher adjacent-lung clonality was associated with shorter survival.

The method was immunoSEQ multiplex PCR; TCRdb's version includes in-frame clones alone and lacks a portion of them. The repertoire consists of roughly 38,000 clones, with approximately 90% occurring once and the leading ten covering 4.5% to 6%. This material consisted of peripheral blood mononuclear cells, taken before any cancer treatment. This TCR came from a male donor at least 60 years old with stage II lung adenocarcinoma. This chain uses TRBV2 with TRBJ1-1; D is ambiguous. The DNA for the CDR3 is TGTGCCAGCAGTGAAAATGCATTTCCCCCTGAAGCTTTCTTT. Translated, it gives CASSENAFPPEAFF.